These T cell receptor beta chains were read from a single sample in a study of PD-1 blockade in classical Hodgkin lymphoma. TCRdb's copy holds only in-frame clones and misses some; the assay was immunoSEQ multiplex PCR. Among 96,000 or so clones listed, about 92% were seen once. The sequencing here drew on peripheral blood mononuclear cells (PBMCs), taken before the fourth cycle of nivolumab. The receptors come from a human donor with classical Hodgkin lymphoma. Each CDR3 is given with its conserved first and last residue. A D gene is named only where the DNA matches it firmly. Clone size, where shown, is once, few, many, or a class for clones that have expanded.

CDR3nt: TGTGCCAGCAGCCGACAGGGGAACTCACCCCTCCACTTT
CDR3aa: CASSRQGNSPLHF
j_gene: TRBJ1-6
abundance: .
v_gene: TRBV7-6
len: 13
d_gene: TRBD1

CDR3nt: TGTGCCAGCAGTTTACCGGACGTCACCGGGGAGCTGTTTTTT
CDR3aa: CASSLPDVTGELFF
j_gene: TRBJ2-2
abundance: .
v_gene: TRBV28
len: 14
d_gene: .

CDR3nt: TGTGCCATCAGTTCAGGGGCCCTGGAGTACTTC
CDR3aa: CAISSGALEYF
j_gene: TRBJ2-7
abundance: .
v_gene: TRBV10-3
len: 11
d_gene: .

CDR3nt: TGTGCCAGCAGTCCCCCGTTCTCGACTGTCCTGGAGACCCAGTACTTC
CDR3aa: CASSPPFSTVLETQYF
j_gene: TRBJ2-5
abundance: .
v_gene: TRBV28
len: 16
d_gene: .

CDR3nt: TGTGCCATCAGCCACGGACAGGCGGGCAATGAGCAGTTCTTC
CDR3aa: CAISHGQAGNEQFF
j_gene: TRBJ2-1
abundance: .
v_gene: TRBV10-3
len: 14
d_gene: TRBD1

CDR3nt: TGTGCCAGCTCCCGCGGGGACTATGGCTACACCTTC
CDR3aa: CASSRGDYGYTF
j_gene: TRBJ1-2
abundance: .
v_gene: TRBV6-5
len: 12
d_gene: .

CDR3nt: TGTGCCAGCAGTTACTTTCGGACTAGCGGGTCCCCTGAGCAGTTCTTC
CDR3aa: CASSYFRTSGSPEQFF
j_gene: TRBJ2-1
abundance: .
v_gene: TRBV6-5
len: 16
d_gene: TRBD2

CDR3nt: TGCGCCAGCAGCCCACAGACCTCGAGGCGGGGGCAGTACTTC
CDR3aa: CASSPQTSRRGQYF
j_gene: TRBJ2-7
abundance: .
v_gene: TRBV5-1
len: 14
d_gene: .

CDR3nt: TGCGCCAGCAGTCCGACCGGGGGGGCGAACACTGAAGCTTTCTTT
CDR3aa: CASSPTGGANTEAFF
j_gene: TRBJ1-1
abundance: .
v_gene: TRBV10-1
len: 15
d_gene: .

CDR3nt: TGTGCCTGGAGTCCTTGGACAGCCGCCGGAGATACGCAGTATTTT
CDR3aa: CAWSPWTAAGDTQYF
j_gene: TRBJ2-3
abundance: .
v_gene: TRBV30
len: 15
d_gene: .

CDR3nt: TGTGCCAGCTCACCAAATGGGGCTAGCGGGATTGAGACCCAGTACTTC
CDR3aa: CASSPNGASGIETQYF
j_gene: TRBJ2-5
abundance: .
v_gene: TRBV18
len: 16
d_gene: TRBD2

CDR3nt: TGCGCCAGCAGCTTGGAGGCGGGAATGAACACCGGGGAGCTGTTTTTT
CDR3aa: CASSLEAGMNTGELFF
j_gene: TRBJ2-2
abundance: once
v_gene: TRBV5-1
len: 16
d_gene: .

CDR3nt: TGCAGCGTTGAATCCACGAACACCGGGGAGCTGTTTTTT
CDR3aa: CSVESTNTGELFF
j_gene: TRBJ2-2
abundance: .
v_gene: TRBV29-1
len: 13
d_gene: .

CDR3nt: TGTGCCAGCAGCGGATACGGACAGGGGCCTGGAAACACCATATATTTT
CDR3aa: CASSGYGQGPGNTIYF
j_gene: TRBJ1-3
abundance: .
v_gene: TRBV7-8
len: 16
d_gene: TRBD1

CDR3nt: TGTGCCAGCAGCTTGAGTCCTGGGCCGAACACTGAAGCTTTCTTT
CDR3aa: CASSLSPGPNTEAFF
j_gene: TRBJ1-1
abundance: .
v_gene: TRBV5-5
len: 15
d_gene: .

CDR3nt: TGTGCCAGCAGCTTAGAAGGGACAGGGTCCTACGAGCAGTACTTC
CDR3aa: CASSLEGTGSYEQYF
j_gene: TRBJ2-7
abundance: .
v_gene: TRBV7-8
len: 15
d_gene: TRBD1

CDR3nt: TGTGCCAGCAGTGCCTTCCAGGGACAGCTAATGGAGTCACCCCTCCACTTT
CDR3aa: CASSAFQGQLMESPLHF
j_gene: TRBJ1-6
abundance: .
v_gene: TRBV6-1
len: 17
d_gene: TRBD1

CDR3nt: TGTGCCTGGATGGGTCGAAGCCGATCCTACGAGCAGTACTTC
CDR3aa: CAWMGRSRSYEQYF
j_gene: TRBJ2-7
abundance: .
v_gene: TRBV30
len: 14
d_gene: .

CDR3nt: TGTGCCAGCAGTCCCCCCCCAACAGCCTATGGCTACACCTTC
CDR3aa: CASSPPPTAYGYTF
j_gene: TRBJ1-2
abundance: .
v_gene: TRBV28
len: 14
d_gene: .

CDR3nt: TGTGCCAGCAGTTACGGGCCTGAAGCTTTCTTT
CDR3aa: CASSYGPEAFF
j_gene: TRBJ1-1
abundance: .
v_gene: TRBV6-5
len: 11
d_gene: .

CDR3nt: TGTGCCAGCAGTTCGACCCTAGCGGGAGAGTACAATGAGCAGTTCTTC
CDR3aa: CASSSTLAGEYNEQFF
j_gene: TRBJ2-1
abundance: .
v_gene: TRBV27
len: 16
d_gene: TRBD2

CDR3nt: TGTGCCAGCAGCCAAGGCAGCTTCCAGCGGGTCACAGATACGCAGTATTTT
CDR3aa: CASSQGSFQRVTDTQYF
j_gene: TRBJ2-3
abundance: once
v_gene: TRBV4-2
len: 17
d_gene: .

CDR3nt: TGTGCCAGCAGCCAGAGGGGGGGACGTGCCTACAATGAGCAGTTCTTC
CDR3aa: CASSQRGGRAYNEQFF
j_gene: TRBJ2-1
abundance: .
v_gene: TRBV11-3
len: 16
d_gene: .

CDR3nt: TGCGCCAGCAGCTTGAGGGAGTCGACAGGGGCCCTACTCTCCTACAATGAGCAGTTCTTC
CDR3aa: CASSLRESTGALLSYNEQFF
j_gene: TRBJ2-1
abundance: .
v_gene: TRBV5-1
len: 20
d_gene: TRBD1

CDR3nt: TGTGCCAGCAGCTTAAGCGGGAGAATACCCGATGAGCAGTTCTTC
CDR3aa: CASSLSGRIPDEQFF
j_gene: TRBJ2-1
abundance: .
v_gene: TRBV11-2
len: 15
d_gene: TRBD2

CDR3nt: TGTGCCAGCAGCCCTCTAGAGACCCAGTACTTC
CDR3aa: CASSPLETQYF
j_gene: TRBJ2-5
abundance: .
v_gene: TRBV7-9
len: 11
d_gene: .

CDR3nt: TGCGCCAGCAGCATTAGCGGGAACCACAATGAGCAGTTCTTC
CDR3aa: CASSISGNHNEQFF
j_gene: TRBJ2-1
abundance: .
v_gene: TRBV5-1
len: 14
d_gene: TRBD2

CDR3nt: TGTGCCTGGAGTGCCCGCTACGAGCAGTACTTC
CDR3aa: CAWSARYEQYF
j_gene: TRBJ2-7
abundance: .
v_gene: TRBV30
len: 11
d_gene: .

CDR3nt: TGTGCCAGCAGGGGGGTTGGATCCTACGAGCAGTACTTC
CDR3aa: CASRGVGSYEQYF
j_gene: TRBJ2-7
abundance: once
v_gene: TRBV2
len: 13
d_gene: .

CDR3nt: TGTGCCAGCAGCTTGGAACGGGGGGCTGAAGCTTTCTTT
CDR3aa: CASSLERGAEAFF
j_gene: TRBJ1-1
abundance: once
v_gene: TRBV11-2
len: 13
d_gene: .

CDR3nt: TGCGCCAGCAGCTTAAAGGGACTAGCGGAATACAATGAGCAGTTCTTC
CDR3aa: CASSLKGLAEYNEQFF
j_gene: TRBJ2-1
abundance: .
v_gene: TRBV5-1
len: 16
d_gene: TRBD2

CDR3nt: TGTGCCAGCAGCCCGGTTTGGGGGAACTACGAGCAGTACTTC
CDR3aa: CASSPVWGNYEQYF
j_gene: TRBJ2-7
abundance: .
v_gene: TRBV27
len: 14
d_gene: .

CDR3nt: TGCGCCAGCAGCCAAGTTTGGGAGGGCAACCAGCCCCAGCATTTT
CDR3aa: CASSQVWEGNQPQHF
j_gene: TRBJ1-5
abundance: .
v_gene: TRBV4-1
len: 15
d_gene: .

CDR3nt: TGTGCCACGGAGGGGATGGACGGCACAGATACGCAGTATTTT
CDR3aa: CATEGMDGTDTQYF
j_gene: TRBJ2-3
abundance: .
v_gene: TRBV2
len: 14
d_gene: .

CDR3nt: TGCAGTGCCTCCTTAATCGATGAGCAGTTCTTC
CDR3aa: CSASLIDEQFF
j_gene: TRBJ2-1
abundance: few
v_gene: TRBV20-1
len: 11
d_gene: .

CDR3nt: TGCGCCAGCAGCTTGGAGCTAGCGGGATCCTACGAGCAGTACTTC
CDR3aa: CASSLELAGSYEQYF
j_gene: TRBJ2-7
abundance: .
v_gene: TRBV5-1
len: 15
d_gene: TRBD2

CDR3nt: TGCGCCAGCAGCCAAGAACCGGCCAATACGCAGTATTTT
CDR3aa: CASSQEPANTQYF
j_gene: TRBJ2-3
abundance: .
v_gene: TRBV4-1
len: 13
d_gene: .

CDR3nt: TGCAGCGTTGACCGGACAGGGGGCAATGAGCAGTTCTTC
CDR3aa: CSVDRTGGNEQFF
j_gene: TRBJ2-1
abundance: .
v_gene: TRBV29-1
len: 13
d_gene: TRBD1

CDR3nt: TGTGCCAGCAGCTTAGCGGGCAGAAATAGGGGGTATACCTTC
CDR3aa: CASSLAGRNRGYTF
j_gene: TRBJ1-2
abundance: .
v_gene: TRBV7-8
len: 14
d_gene: .

CDR3nt: TGCAGCGTTGACTACCGGGACAGGGGGATGTACGAGCAGTACTTC
CDR3aa: CSVDYRDRGMYEQYF
j_gene: TRBJ2-7
abundance: .
v_gene: TRBV29-1
len: 15
d_gene: TRBD1

CDR3nt: TGTGCCAGCAGCTCAGGGGCAGCTTCCTACGAGCAGTACTTC
CDR3aa: CASSSGAASYEQYF
j_gene: TRBJ2-7
abundance: .
v_gene: TRBV9
len: 14
d_gene: .

CDR3nt: TGTGCCAGCAGCCCCCGCTCTGGGGCCAACGTCCTGACTTTC
CDR3aa: CASSPRSGANVLTF
j_gene: TRBJ2-6
abundance: .
v_gene: TRBV9
len: 14
d_gene: .

CDR3nt: TGCGCCAGCAGCTCCCGACGGCTAAATGAAAAACTGTTTTTT
CDR3aa: CASSSRRLNEKLFF
j_gene: TRBJ1-4
abundance: .
v_gene: TRBV5-1
len: 14
d_gene: .

CDR3nt: TGCAGCGTTGAAGGGGGGGCGGGGTCCACAGATACGCAGTATTTT
CDR3aa: CSVEGGAGSTDTQYF
j_gene: TRBJ2-3
abundance: once
v_gene: TRBV29-1
len: 15
d_gene: .

CDR3nt: TGTGCCAGCAGTCCGACGAGCTCCGGGACAGGGGGCCACGTCTCCTACAATGAGCAGTTCTTC
CDR3aa: CASSPTSSGTGGHVSYNEQFF
j_gene: TRBJ2-1
abundance: .
v_gene: TRBV27
len: 21
d_gene: TRBD1

CDR3nt: TGTGCCTGGAGTCTGGGGCACCGGAATGAAAAACTGTTTTTT
CDR3aa: CAWSLGHRNEKLFF
j_gene: TRBJ1-4
abundance: once
v_gene: TRBV30
len: 14
d_gene: .

CDR3nt: TGTGCCATCAGTGTAGGGGGGCGTGAGACCCAGTACTTC
CDR3aa: CAISVGGRETQYF
j_gene: TRBJ2-5
abundance: once
v_gene: TRBV10-3
len: 13
d_gene: .

CDR3nt: TGTGCCAGCAGTTCCTTTCTGAACACTGAAGCTTTCTTT
CDR3aa: CASSSFLNTEAFF
j_gene: TRBJ1-1
abundance: .
v_gene: TRBV6-5
len: 13
d_gene: .

CDR3nt: TGCGCCAGCAGCTTGGCCCCGGACAGGGGAAGCGAGCAGTACTTC
CDR3aa: CASSLAPDRGSEQYF
j_gene: TRBJ2-7
abundance: .
v_gene: TRBV5-1
len: 15
d_gene: TRBD1

CDR3nt: TGTGCCATCAGTGAAGAGGGCAATCAGTACTTC
CDR3aa: CAISEEGNQYF
j_gene: TRBJ2-4
abundance: .
v_gene: TRBV10-3
len: 11
d_gene: .